Presented here are 20 T cell receptor beta chains from one specimen sequenced in a study of early T cells in non-severe SARS-CoV-2 infection. MiXCR, applied by TCRdb to the 5' RACE reads, yields one record per CDR3 protein. The data contain roughly 54,000 distinct CDR3 sequences, roughly 12% of them singletons. Sequences were obtained from whole blood. The receptor set was obtained from an adult who was a healthcare worker with PCR-confirmed SARS-CoV-2 infection or an uninfected control (not recorded which).

The CDR3 loop reads CASNFGLAGGNEQYF. CDR3 bases: TGTGCCAGCAACTTCGGACTAGCGGGAGGGAATGAGCAGTACTTC. The gene calls are TRBV2 and TRBJ2-7; 15 nucleotides align to TRBD2. Germline V gives CDR1 SNHLY, CDR2 FYNNEI. The CDR3 length is 15 residues. Losses at the gene ends were 7 bases for V and 7 bases for J; bases not matched to a gene: 8. Variable domain in full (rest from reference TRBV2 and TRBJ2-7): EPEVTQTPSHQVTQMGQEVILRCVPISNHLYFYWYRQILGQKVEFLVSFYNNEISEKSEIFDDQFSVERPDGSNFTLKIRSTKLEDSAMYFCASNFGLAGGNEQYFGPGTRLTVT.

J is TRBJ1-2 and V is TRBV29-1, with D hard to call. Deletions cut 7 bases from V and 2 bases from J, with 11 bases between. This CDR3 is built from 12 residues. Germline loops: CDR1 SQVTM, CDR2 ANQGSEA. CDR3 in amino acids: CSGLAENYGYTF. CDR3 coding DNA: TGCAGCGGACTGGCAGAGAACTATGGCTACACCTTC.

The chain employs TRBV2 and TRBJ1-1; no firm D call. Looked up from germline, CDR1 is SNHLY and CDR2 is FYNNEI. Trimming left V 4 bases short and J 2 bases short, with 11 bases between. The CDR3 length is 14 residues. In DNA form, the CDR3 reads TGTGCCAGCAGTGGTATAGGGATTAACACTGAAGCTTTCTTT. Residues: CASSGIGINTEAFF.

This clonotype has only a few counts. The rearrangement joins TRBV12-3 or TRBV12-4 to TRBJ2-7; D remains ambiguous. The CDR3 is 13 amino acids. Between the trimmed V and J ends, which lost 5 bases and 2 bases, there was a span of 10 bases. The CDR3 reads CASSITATYEQYF. The DNA for the CDR3 is TGTGCCAGCAGTATTACAGCTACCTACGAGCAGTACTTC.

This chain links TRBV7-6 with TRBJ2-7, with 7 positions matching TRBD2. CDR1 and CDR2 from the germline V gene are SGHVS and FNYEAQ. The CDR3 contains 14 residues. With 5 bases clipped from V and 5 bases from J, the junction kept 9 bases outside the gene matches. The CDR3 is CASSPRTRTDEQYF. As DNA, the CDR3 is TGTGCCAGCAGCCCGAGGACTAGGACGGACGAGCAGTACTTC.

In regard to this clonotype: A read error may be the cause here, since a much bigger clone is one base away. The rearrangement uses TRBV5-1 and TRBJ2-1; 7 nucleotides agree with TRBD2. Germline assignment: CDR1 SGHRS and CDR2 YFSETQ. This CDR3 is built from 15 residues. The CDR3 DNA follows: TGCGCCAGCAGCCTCTCGGGACTATACTACAATGAGCAGCTCTTC. This translates into CASSLSGLYYNEQLF.

The chain uses TRBV28 and TRBJ2-1; unclear D gene. Germline V gene lookup returns CDR1 MDHEN and CDR2 SYDVKM. The CDR3 has 15 residues. Trimming took off 6 bases at V and 2 bases at J, with 14 bases between the two ends. The CDR3 DNA sequence: TGTGCCAGCAGCCCCACTATGCTCACCTACAATGAGCAGTTCTTC. It translates to CASSPTMLTYNEQFF. Variable domain in full (rest from reference TRBV28 and TRBJ2-1): DVKVTQSSRYLVKRTGEKVFLECVQDMDHENMFWYRQDPGLGLRLIYFSYDVKMKEKGDIPEGYSVSREKKERFSLILESASTNQTSMYLCASSPTMLTYNEQFFGPGTRLTVL.

This clonotype was recorded many times. The gene calls are TRBV15 and TRBJ2-7, with D possibly being TRBD2 (5 bases). With 5 bases removed from V and 5 bases from J, the gap between germline ends came to 13 bases. This CDR3 spans 13 amino acids. CDR1 and CDR2 (germline): LNHNV, YYDKDF (reference sequence). CDR3 coding DNA: TGTGCCACCAGCGACTACGAATCCCACGAGCAGTACTTC. Its protein product is CATSDYESHEQYF.

V and J are TRBV7-8 and TRBJ2-1, with 16 bases lining up with TRBD2. The junction had 16 bases not matched to a gene; V was cut back by 4 bases and J by 7 bases. CDR3 length: 20 residues. The germline gives CDR1 SGHVS, CDR2 FQNEAQ. The CDR3 loop reads CASSSRDRGLAGGYGNEQFF. The CDR3 DNA reads as TGTGCCAGCAGCTCCCGGGACAGGGGACTAGCGGGAGGGTACGGGAATGAGCAGTTCTTC.

Only a few counts were recorded for this clonotype. CDR3 residues: CASSPRQGSNIQYF. The CDR3 nucleotides are TGTGCCAGCAGCCCCCGACAGGGGAGTAACATTCAGTACTTC. V and J are TRBV9 and TRBJ2-4; 8 positions match TRBD1. The germline CDR1 and CDR2 sequences are SGDLS and YYNGEE. The CDR3 runs 14 residues. V gave up 4 bases and J gave up 7 bases; unmatched junction bases: 7.

This CDR3 is CASSAGFLAFF. The CDR3 DNA reads TGCGCCAGCAGCGCAGGATTTCTAGCTTTCTTT. The chain links TRBV5-1 to TRBJ1-1, with unresolved D. Trimming stripped 4 bases from V and 10 bases from J, with 11 bases between. The CDR3 is made up of 11 amino acids. CDR1 SGHRS and CDR2 YFSETQ come from the germline V gene.

The rearrangement links TRBV30 to TRBJ1-1, with D possibly matching TRBD1 (5 bases). V was clipped by 3 bases and J by 0 bases, with 11 bases between them. The germline gives CDR1 GTSNPN, CDR2 SVGIG (reference sequence). The CDR3 is 14 amino acids. This chain's CDR3 is CAWSTGTLNTEAFF. As DNA, the CDR3 is TGTGCCTGGAGCACAGGAACTTTGAACACTGAAGCTTTCTTT.

This chain connects TRBV30 to TRBJ2-5, with 14 bases fitting TRBD2. This CDR3 spans 18 amino acids. Germline CDR1 GTSNPN, CDR2 SVGIG (reference sequence). The V and J ends lost 2 bases and 5 bases, in that order; junction bases with no gene match: 13. The CDR3 protein is CAWSPLAGTSGRSETQYF. CDR3 nucleotides: TGTGCCTGGAGTCCACTCGCGGGGACTAGCGGGAGATCGGAGACCCAGTACTTC.

The rearrangement links TRBV11-2 to TRBJ2-7; D is unresolved. CDR1 is SGHAT and CDR2 is FQNNGV in the germline V gene. V lost 5 bases, J lost 4 bases, and 9 bases lay in between. This CDR3 region has 12 residues. CDR3 sequence: CASSQDAYEQYF. CDR3 nucleotide sequence: TGTGCCAGCAGCCAAGACGCTTACGAGCAGTACTTC.

This rearrangement joins TRBV7-2 to TRBJ2-7; possible D gene TRBD1, 6 bases. V was trimmed by 3 bases and J by 4 bases, leaving 10 bases between them. Per germline, CDR1 SGHTA and CDR2 FQGNSA. The CDR3 spans 13 residues. The chain's CDR3 is CASSFLQGYEQYF. The CDR3 region has the DNA TGTGCCAGCAGCTTTCTACAGGGTTACGAGCAGTACTTC.

V and J are TRBV5-1 and TRBJ2-7, with 10 nucleotides matching TRBD1. Trimming cost V 4 bases and J 6 bases; bases outside gene matches: 7. The CDR3 is 14 residues long. Germline V gene data show CDR1 as SGHRS and CDR2 as YFSETQ. CDR3 sequence reads: CASSTGGTGAEQYF. The CDR3 nucleotides read TGCGCCAGCAGCACCGGCGGGACAGGGGCCGAGCAGTACTTC.

This clonotype has just a few counts. This chain links TRBV5-1 with TRBJ2-5; D possibly corresponds to TRBD2 (5 bases). With 1 base removed from V and 0 bases from J, the gap between germline ends came to 10 bases. The CDR3 contains 15 residues. The V gene's germline CDR1 is SGHRS and CDR2 YFSETQ. The CDR3 is CASSLSGEYQETQYF. The CDR3 region has the DNA TGCGCCAGCAGCTTGTCTGGGGAGTACCAAGAGACCCAGTACTTC.

The chain carries TRBV29-1 and TRBJ2-3, with 8 bases lining up with TRBD2. Germline trimming cut 8 bases from V and 3 bases from J; bases unmatched to any gene: 7. CDR3 length: 13 residues. Germline V gene lookup returns CDR1 SQVTM and CDR2 ANQGSEA. The CDR3 nucleotides are TGCAGCATAAAGGGCGGGGGGACAGATACGCAGTATTTT. It yields the protein CSIKGGGTDTQYF.

This clonotype was detected ten times or more. The CDR3 sequence is CASSYQRQGYLYGYTF. CDR3 bases: TGTGCCAGCAGTTACCAGAGACAGGGGTACCTCTATGGCTACACCTTC. The chain joins TRBV6-5 to TRBJ1-2, with 8 positions matching TRBD1. The V gene end was trimmed by 2 bases and the J gene end by 4 bases; junction bases not matched to a gene: 9. Germline V CDR1 and CDR2: MNHEY, SVGAGI. This CDR3 spans 16 amino acids.

Ten or more counts support this clonotype. The chain joins TRBV2 to TRBJ1-1; tentatively, D is TRBD1 (6 bases). The germline V gene encodes CDR1 SNHLY and CDR2 FYNNEI. This CDR3 region has 14 residues. V lost 6 bases, J lost 2 bases, and 13 bases lay in between. The CDR3 DNA reads TGTGCCAGCAGAACTTCAGGGGTAAACACTGAAGCTTTCTTT. Its translation is CASRTSGVNTEAFF.